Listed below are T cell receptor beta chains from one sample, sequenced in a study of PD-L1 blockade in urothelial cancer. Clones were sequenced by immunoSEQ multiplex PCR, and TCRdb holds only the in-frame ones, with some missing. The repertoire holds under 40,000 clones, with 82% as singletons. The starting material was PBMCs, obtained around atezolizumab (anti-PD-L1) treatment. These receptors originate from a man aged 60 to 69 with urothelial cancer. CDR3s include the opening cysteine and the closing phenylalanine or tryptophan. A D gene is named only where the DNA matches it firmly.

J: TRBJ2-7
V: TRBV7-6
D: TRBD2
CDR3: CASSLAARAGGFNEQYF

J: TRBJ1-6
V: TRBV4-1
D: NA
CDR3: CASSQEETPGTWNHF

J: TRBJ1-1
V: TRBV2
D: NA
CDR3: CASRYRTNTEAFF

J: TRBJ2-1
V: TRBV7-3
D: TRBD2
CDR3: CASSNPSLAGGGNEQFF

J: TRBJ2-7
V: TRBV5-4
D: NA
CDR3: CASSLQGVSYEQYF

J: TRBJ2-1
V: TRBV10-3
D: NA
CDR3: CAISDSGVLTRGGNEQFF

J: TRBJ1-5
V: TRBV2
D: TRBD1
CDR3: CASSEEGAPLSPQHF

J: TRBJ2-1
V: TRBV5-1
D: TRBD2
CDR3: CASSLVGGSYGGAISSYNEQFF

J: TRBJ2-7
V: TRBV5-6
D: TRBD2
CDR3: CASGQLAGGTYEQYF

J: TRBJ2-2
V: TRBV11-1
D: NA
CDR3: CASSQRRGAGTGELFF

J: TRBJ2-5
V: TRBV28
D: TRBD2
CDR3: CASSLTLAGGLETQYF

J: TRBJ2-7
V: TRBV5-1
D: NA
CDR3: CASASSPSRLTSSYEQYF

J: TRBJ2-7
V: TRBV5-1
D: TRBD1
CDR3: CASSFDRVNHEQYF

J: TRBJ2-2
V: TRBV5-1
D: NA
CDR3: CASSSGTHDTGELFF

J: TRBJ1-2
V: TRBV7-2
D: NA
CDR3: CASSLGGQVYGYTF

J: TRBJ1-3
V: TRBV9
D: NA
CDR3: CASSLGRQASGNTIYF

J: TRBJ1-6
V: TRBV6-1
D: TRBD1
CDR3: CASSPIGQGTSLHF

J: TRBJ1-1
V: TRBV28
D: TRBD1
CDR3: CASSLEGQGMTDTEAFF

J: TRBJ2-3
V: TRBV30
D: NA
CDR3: CAWSALQVFTDTQYF

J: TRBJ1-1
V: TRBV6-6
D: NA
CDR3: CASSYGGFAEAFF

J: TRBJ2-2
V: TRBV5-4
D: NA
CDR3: CASSSLQGRTGELFF

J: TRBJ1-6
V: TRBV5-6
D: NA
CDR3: CASSLWGPGSPLHF

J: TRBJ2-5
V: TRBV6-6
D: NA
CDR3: CASSLLSVETQYF

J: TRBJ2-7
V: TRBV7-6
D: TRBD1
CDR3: CASSLEGDRAYEQYF

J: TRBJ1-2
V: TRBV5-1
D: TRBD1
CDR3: CASSTIPGQGAEGYTF

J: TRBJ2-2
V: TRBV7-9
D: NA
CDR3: CASSRGGLNTGELFF

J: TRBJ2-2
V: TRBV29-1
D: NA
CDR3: CSVGKGWGTGELFF

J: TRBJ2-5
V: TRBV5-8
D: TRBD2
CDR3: CASSWAGGPPGETQYF

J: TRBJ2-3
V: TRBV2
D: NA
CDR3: CASRTTTSTDTQYF